The 5 T cell receptor beta chains reported below all come from one sample, sequenced in a study of cytomegalovirus exposure and HLA in healthy donors. The PCR had 60 Vbeta and 13 Jbeta primers. Repertoires were generated with immunoSEQ multiplex PCR, while TCRdb's copy carries only in-frame clones and drops some. The sample carries 130,000 or so clones, 61% recorded once. The material sequenced was PBMCs. Receptors were obtained from a male donor in good health and CMV-seronegative.

The chain employs TRBV2 and TRBJ1-1, with D unclear. V dropped 7 bases and J dropped 2 bases, with 5 bases sitting between them. CDR3 length equals 11 residues. Germline lookup yields CDR1 SNHLY and CDR2 FYNNEI. The CDR3 loop is CASTRNTEAFF. For the CDR3, the DNA is TGTGCCAGCACGAGAAACACTGAAGCTTTCTTT.

This chain connects TRBV7-3 to TRBJ1-1; D uncertain. The ends were cut back, 5 bases at V and 1 base at J, with 8 bases in the middle. This CDR3 has 13 amino acids. From germline, CDR1 is SGHTA and CDR2 FQGTGA. The CDR3 DNA follows: TGTGCCAGCAGCCTAAGACAGAACACTGAAGCTTTCTTT. Translation gives CASSLRQNTEAFF.

The chain has TRBV7-9 and TRBJ1-6; a possible D gene is TRBD1 (5 bases). Germline lookup yields CDR1 SEHNR and CDR2 FQNEAQ (reference sequence). Trimming pared 5 bases from V and 8 bases from J, leaving 10 bases between. This CDR3 has 13 residues. CDR3 sequence reads: CASSPPGDSPLHF. The CDR3 coding sequence is TGTGCCAGCAGCCCTCCGGGGGATTCACCCCTCCACTTT.

This sequence joins TRBV7-9 and TRBJ2-1, with TRBD2 matching over 10 bases. Germline lookup yields CDR1 SEHNR and CDR2 FQNEAQ (reference sequence). Unmatched junction bases numbered 2, after V lost 1 base and J lost 2 bases. This CDR3 contains 16 residues. The CDR3 nucleotides are TGTGCCAGCAGCTTAGGGAGCGGGGGGGCCTACAATGAGCAGTTCTTC. Its protein is CASSLGSGGAYNEQFF.

V usage is TRBV14 and J usage is TRBJ1-3, with TRBD1 matching 10 bases. The CDR3 is 15 amino acids. J was trimmed by 4 bases and V by 4 bases; bases with no gene match: 4. Germline assignment: CDR1 SGHDN and CDR2 FVKESK. The DNA of the CDR3 is TGTGCCAGCAGCCGCGACAGGGGGCTCGGAAACACCATATATTTT. Translated: CASSRDRGLGNTIYF.